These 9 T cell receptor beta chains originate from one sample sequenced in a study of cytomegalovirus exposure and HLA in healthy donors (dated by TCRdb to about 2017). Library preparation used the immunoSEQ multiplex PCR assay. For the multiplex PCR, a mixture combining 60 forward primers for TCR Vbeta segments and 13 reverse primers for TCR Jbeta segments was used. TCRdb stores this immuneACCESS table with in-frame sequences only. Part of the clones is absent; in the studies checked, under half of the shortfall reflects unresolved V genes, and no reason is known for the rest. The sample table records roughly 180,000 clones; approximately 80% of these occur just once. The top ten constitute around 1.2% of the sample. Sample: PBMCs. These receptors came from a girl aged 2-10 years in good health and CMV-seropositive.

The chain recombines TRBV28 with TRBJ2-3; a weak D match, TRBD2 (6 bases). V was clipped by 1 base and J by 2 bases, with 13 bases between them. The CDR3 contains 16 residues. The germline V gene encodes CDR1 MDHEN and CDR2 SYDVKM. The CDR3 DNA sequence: TGTGCCAGCAGTTTATCGGGGGAGTCAGACACAGATACGCAGTATTTT. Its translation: CASSLSGESDTDTQYF. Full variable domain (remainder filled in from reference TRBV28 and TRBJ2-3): DVKVTQSSRYLVKRTGEKVFLECVQDMDHENMFWYRQDPGLGLRLIYFSYDVKMKEKGDIPEGYSVSREKKERFSLILESASTNQTSMYLCASSLSGESDTDTQYFGPGTRLTVL.

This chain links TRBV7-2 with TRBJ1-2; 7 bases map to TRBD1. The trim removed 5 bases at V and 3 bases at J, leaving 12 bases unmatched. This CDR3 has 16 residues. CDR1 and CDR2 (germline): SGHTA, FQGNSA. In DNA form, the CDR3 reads TGTGCCAGCAGCGAGACGGGGGACAGTCACTACTATGGCTACACCTTC. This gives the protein CASSETGDSHYYGYTF.

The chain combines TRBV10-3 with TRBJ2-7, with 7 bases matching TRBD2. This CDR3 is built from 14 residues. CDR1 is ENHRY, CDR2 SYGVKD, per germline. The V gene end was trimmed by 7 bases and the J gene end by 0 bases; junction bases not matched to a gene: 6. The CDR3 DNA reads TGTGCCATCACCCCGGGGGGTACCTCCTACGAGCAGTACTTC. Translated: CAITPGGTSYEQYF.

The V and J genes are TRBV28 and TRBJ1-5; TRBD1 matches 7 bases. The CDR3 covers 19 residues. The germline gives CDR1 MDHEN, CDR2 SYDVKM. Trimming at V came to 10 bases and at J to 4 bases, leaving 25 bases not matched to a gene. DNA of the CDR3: TGTGCCAACGTTCCCGACAGGGTCTCGCCAAAGGGCGTAAATCAGCCCCAGCATTTT. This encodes CANVPDRVSPKGVNQPQHF.

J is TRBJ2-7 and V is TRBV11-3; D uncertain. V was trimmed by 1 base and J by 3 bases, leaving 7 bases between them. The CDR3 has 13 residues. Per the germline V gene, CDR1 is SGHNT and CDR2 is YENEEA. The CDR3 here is CASSLGLNYEQYF. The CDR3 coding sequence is TGTGCCAGCAGCTTAGGACTGAACTACGAGCAGTACTTC.

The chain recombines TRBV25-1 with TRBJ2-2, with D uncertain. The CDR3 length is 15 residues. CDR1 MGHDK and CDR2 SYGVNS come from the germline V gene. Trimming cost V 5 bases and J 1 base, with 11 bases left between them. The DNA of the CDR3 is TGTGCCAGCAGTCTAGGCAGCTTGAACACCGGGGAGCTGTTTTTT. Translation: CASSLGSLNTGELFF.

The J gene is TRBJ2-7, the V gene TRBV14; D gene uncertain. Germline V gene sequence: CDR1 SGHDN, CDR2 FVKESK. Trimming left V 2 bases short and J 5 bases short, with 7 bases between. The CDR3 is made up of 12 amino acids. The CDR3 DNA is TGTGCCAGCAGCCAATACAGACACGAGCAGTACTTC. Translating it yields CASSQYRHEQYF.

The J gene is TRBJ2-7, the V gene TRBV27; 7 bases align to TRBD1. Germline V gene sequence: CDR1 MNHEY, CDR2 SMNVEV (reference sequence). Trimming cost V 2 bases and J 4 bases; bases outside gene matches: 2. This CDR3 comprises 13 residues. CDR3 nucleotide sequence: TGTGCCAGCAGTTTAGTCAGGGGGTACGAGCAGTACTTC. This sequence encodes CASSLVRGYEQYF.

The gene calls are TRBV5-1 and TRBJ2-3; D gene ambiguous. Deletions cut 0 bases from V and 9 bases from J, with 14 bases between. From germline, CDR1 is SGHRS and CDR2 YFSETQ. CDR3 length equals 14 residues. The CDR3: CASSLELSWATQYF. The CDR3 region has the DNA TGCGCCAGCAGCTTGGAACTGTCGTGGGCCACGCAGTATTTT.